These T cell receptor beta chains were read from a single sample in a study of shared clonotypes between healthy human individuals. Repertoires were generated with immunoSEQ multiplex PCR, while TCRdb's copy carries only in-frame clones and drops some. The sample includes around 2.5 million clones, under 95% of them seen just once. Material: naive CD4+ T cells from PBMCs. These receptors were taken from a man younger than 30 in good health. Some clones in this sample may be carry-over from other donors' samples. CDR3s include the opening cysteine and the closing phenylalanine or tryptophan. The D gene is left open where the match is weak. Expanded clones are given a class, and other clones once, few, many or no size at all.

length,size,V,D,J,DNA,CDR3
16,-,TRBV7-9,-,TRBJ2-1,TGTGCCAGCAGCTTGGCCCAGCCTCGCACTAGTCGGGGGCAGTTCTTC,CASSLAQPRTSRGQFF
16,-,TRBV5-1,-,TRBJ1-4,TGCGCCAGCAGCTACCAGGGAGGGGTGATTAATGAAAAACTGTTTTTT,CASSYQGGVINEKLFF
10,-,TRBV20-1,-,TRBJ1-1,TGCAGTGCCCAGCCGTCTGAAGCTTTCTTT,CSAQPSEAFF
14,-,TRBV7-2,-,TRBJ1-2,TGTGCCAGCAGACCCACTCCGCTAGGCTATGGCTACACCTTC,CASRPTPLGYGYTF
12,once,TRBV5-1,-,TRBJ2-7,TGCGCCAGCAGCCTTCCTACCTACGAGCAGTACTTC,CASSLPTYEQYF
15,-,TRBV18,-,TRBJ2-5,TGTGCCAGCTCACCAGCATACAGGGTTGCGGAGACCCAGTACTTC,CASSPAYRVAETQYF
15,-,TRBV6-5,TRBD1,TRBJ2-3,TGTGCCAGCGAACGGACAGGGGCCTTCACAGATACGCAGTATTTT,CASERTGAFTDTQYF
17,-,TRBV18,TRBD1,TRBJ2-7,TGTGCCAGCTCAGGAACATCCGGGACAGGGCCAGGCTACGAGCAGTACTTC,CASSGTSGTGPGYEQYF
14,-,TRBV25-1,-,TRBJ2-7,TGTGCCAGCAGTGAAGGGGCAGGGCGATACGAGCAGTACTTC,CASSEGAGRYEQYF
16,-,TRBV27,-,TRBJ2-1,TGTGCCAGCAGTCCACCCCCCAGACTAGACTACAATGAGCAGTTCTTC,CASSPPPRLDYNEQFF
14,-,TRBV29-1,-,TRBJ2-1,TGCAGCGTTGTTAGGGAAAAGTTGTACAATGAGCAGTTCTTC,CSVVREKLYNEQFF
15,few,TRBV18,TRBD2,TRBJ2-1,TGTGCCAGCTCACCAGTTAATAGCGGGAGCAATGAGCAGTTCTTC,CASSPVNSGSNEQFF
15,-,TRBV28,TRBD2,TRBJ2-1,TGTGCCAGTAGTTGGGCTAGCGGCACCTACAATGAGCAGTTCTTC,CASSWASGTYNEQFF
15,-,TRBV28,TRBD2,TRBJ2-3,TGTGCCAGCAGGCTAGCGGGAGTTGGCACAGATACGCAGTATTTT,CASRLAGVGTDTQYF
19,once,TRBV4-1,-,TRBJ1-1,TGCGCCAGCAGCCATCCCAAGGGGGGGCAGGGGATCAAGTACACTGAAGCTTTCTTT,CASSHPKGGQGIKYTEAFF
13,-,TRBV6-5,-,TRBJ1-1,TGTGCCAGCATCGCTCCTGGGGGCACTGAAGCTTTCTTT,CASIAPGGTEAFF
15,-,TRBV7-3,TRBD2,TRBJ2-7,TGTGCCAGCAGCCCGGGACTAGCGGGATCCCACGAGCAGTACTTC,CASSPGLAGSHEQYF
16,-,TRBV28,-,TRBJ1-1,TGTGCCAGCAGTTTACCCCTCGGGACGGGGAACACTGAAGCTTTCTTT,CASSLPLGTGNTEAFF
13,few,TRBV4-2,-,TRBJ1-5,TGTGCCAGCAGCCAAGAACGAGGGCAGCCCCAGCATTTT,CASSQERGQPQHF
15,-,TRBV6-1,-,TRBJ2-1,TGTGCCAGCAGTGCCGGGAGATTGGGCGTCGATGAGCAGTTCTTC,CASSAGRLGVDEQFF
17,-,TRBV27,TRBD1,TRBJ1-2,TGTGCCAGCAGGAGGGTGGGGGACAGGGGGCGAAACTATGGCTACACCTTC,CASRRVGDRGRNYGYTF
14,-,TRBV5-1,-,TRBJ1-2,TGCGCCAGCACCGGGGACCCGGTCAGCGATGGCTACACCTTC,CASTGDPVSDGYTF
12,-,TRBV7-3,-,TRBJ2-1,TGTGCCAGCAGCTTAGGTTACGGGATGCAGTTCTTC,CASSLGYGMQFF
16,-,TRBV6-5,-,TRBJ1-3,TGTGCCAGCAGTTACAACCCGTCCTCCTCTGGAAACACCATATATTTT,CASSYNPSSSGNTIYF
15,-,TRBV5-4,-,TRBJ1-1,TGTGCCAGCAGCTTGGGGGAATGGAGGAACACTGAAGCTTTCTTT,CASSLGEWRNTEAFF
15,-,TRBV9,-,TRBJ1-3,TGTGCCAGCAGCCCATCGGGGGGAATTGGAAACACCATATATTTT,CASSPSGGIGNTIYF
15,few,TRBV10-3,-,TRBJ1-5,TGTGCCATCAGTGACGGCACCGCCAGCAATCAGCCCCAGCATTTT,CAISDGTASNQPQHF
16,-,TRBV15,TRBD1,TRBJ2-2,TGTGCCACCAGCAGAGATCCGGACAGGGGAACCGGGGAGCTGTTTTTT,CATSRDPDRGTGELFF
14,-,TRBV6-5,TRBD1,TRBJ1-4,TGTGCCAGCAGTTACACGACAGGGGGAGAAAAACTGTTTTTT,CASSYTTGGEKLFF
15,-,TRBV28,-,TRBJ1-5,TGTGCCAGCATCCGAGGAGGCAGGGTTGACCAGCCCCAGCATTTT,CASIRGGRVDQPQHF
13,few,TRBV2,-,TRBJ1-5,TGTGCCAGCAGTGACAGGGGCTATCAGCCCCAGCATTTT,CASSDRGYQPQHF
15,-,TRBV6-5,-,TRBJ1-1,TGTGCCAGCAGCACCCCCGGGACGGCGAACACTGAAGCTTTCTTT,CASSTPGTANTEAFF
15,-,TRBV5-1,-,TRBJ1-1,TGCGCCAGCAGCTTGGCCGTGGGCCGGGACACTGAAGCTTTCTTT,CASSLAVGRDTEAFF
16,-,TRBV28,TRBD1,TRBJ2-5,TGTGCCAGCACGAAAAGGACAGGGGCGGGCCAAGAGACCCAGTACTTC,CASTKRTGAGQETQYF
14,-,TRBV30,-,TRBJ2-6,TGTGCCCAACGCGAGAGCTCTGGGGCCAACGTCCTGACTTTC,CAQRESSGANVLTF
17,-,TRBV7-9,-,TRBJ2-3,TGTGCCAGCAGGCAAATTGTCCGGGGTACTAGCACAGATACGCAGTATTTT,CASRQIVRGTSTDTQYF
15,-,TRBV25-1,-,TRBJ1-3,TGTGCCAGCAGTGATACGACAGCGACTGGAAACACCATATATTTT,CASSDTTATGNTIYF
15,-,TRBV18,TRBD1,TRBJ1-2,TGTGCCAGCTCACTTAGGAAGGGGGCGGACTATGGCTACACCTTC,CASSLRKGADYGYTF